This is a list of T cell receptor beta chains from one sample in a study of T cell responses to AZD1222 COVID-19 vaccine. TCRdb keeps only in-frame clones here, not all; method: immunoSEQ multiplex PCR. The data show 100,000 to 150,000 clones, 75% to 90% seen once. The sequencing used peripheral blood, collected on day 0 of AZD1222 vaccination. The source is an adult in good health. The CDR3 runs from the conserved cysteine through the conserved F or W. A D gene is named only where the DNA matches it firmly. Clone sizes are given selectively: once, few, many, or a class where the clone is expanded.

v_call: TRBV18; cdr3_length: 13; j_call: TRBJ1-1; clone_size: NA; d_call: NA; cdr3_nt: TGTGCCAGCTCACCACAACAAGATACTGAAGCTTTCTTT; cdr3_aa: CASSPQQDTEAFF
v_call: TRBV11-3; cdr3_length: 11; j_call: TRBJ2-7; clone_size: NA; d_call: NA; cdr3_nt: TGTGCCAGCAGCCGACATTACGAGCAGTACTTC; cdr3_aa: CASSRHYEQYF
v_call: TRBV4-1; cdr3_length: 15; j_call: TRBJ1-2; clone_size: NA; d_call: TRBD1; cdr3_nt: TGCGCCAGCGGTACTCCCGGGACAGTTTTGTATGGCTACACCTTC; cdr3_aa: CASGTPGTVLYGYTF
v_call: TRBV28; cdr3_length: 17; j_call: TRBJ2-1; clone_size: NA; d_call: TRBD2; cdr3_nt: TGTGCCAGCAGTTCCTTCGGGGTAGCGGGAGGATACAATGAGCAGTTCTTC; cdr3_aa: CASSSFGVAGGYNEQFF
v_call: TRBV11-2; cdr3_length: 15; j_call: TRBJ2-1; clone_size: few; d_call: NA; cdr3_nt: TGTGCCAGCAGCTTAGACGGGAGCTCCTACAATGAGCAGTTCTTC; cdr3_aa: CASSLDGSSYNEQFF
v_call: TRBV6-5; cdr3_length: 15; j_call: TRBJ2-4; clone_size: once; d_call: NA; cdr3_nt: TGTGCCAGCAGTTTGGCCTTGGGGATTGGAAACATTCAGTACTTC; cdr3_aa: CASSLALGIGNIQYF
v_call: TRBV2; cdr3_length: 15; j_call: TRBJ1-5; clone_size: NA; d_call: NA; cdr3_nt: TGTGCCAGCACCCTACACGAGGCCAGCAATCAGCCCCAGCATTTT; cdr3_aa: CASTLHEASNQPQHF
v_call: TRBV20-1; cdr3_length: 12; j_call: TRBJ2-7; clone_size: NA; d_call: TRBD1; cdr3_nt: TGCAGTGCTAGTGACAGGGGGCTCGAGCAGTACTTC; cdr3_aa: CSASDRGLEQYF
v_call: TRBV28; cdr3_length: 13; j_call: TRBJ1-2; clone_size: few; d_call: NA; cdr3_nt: TGTGCCAGCAGAAAGACAGCCGTTAGTGTCAACACCTTC; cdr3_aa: CASRKTAVSVNTF
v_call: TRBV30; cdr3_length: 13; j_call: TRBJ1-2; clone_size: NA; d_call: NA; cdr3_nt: TGTGCCTGGAGTGTACGGGCCACCTATGGCTACACCTTC; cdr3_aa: CAWSVRATYGYTF
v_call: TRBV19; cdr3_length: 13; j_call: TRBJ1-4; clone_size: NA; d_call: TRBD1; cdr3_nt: TGTGCCACCTCGGGACAGGCGAATGAAAAACTGTTTTTT; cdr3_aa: CATSGQANEKLFF
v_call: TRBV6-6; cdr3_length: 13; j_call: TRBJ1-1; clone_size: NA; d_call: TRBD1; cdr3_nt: TGTGCCAGCAGACCACAGGGGATCTCTGAAGCTTTCTTT; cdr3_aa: CASRPQGISEAFF
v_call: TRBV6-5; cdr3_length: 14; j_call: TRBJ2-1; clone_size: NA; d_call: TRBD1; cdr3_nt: TGTGCCAGCACCCGGGACAGGGGCTACAATGAGCAGTTCTTC; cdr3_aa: CASTRDRGYNEQFF
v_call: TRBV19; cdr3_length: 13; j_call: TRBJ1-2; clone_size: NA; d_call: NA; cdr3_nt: TGTGCCAGTAGTCTGAATATGGCTAGGGGCTACACCTTC; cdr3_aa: CASSLNMARGYTF
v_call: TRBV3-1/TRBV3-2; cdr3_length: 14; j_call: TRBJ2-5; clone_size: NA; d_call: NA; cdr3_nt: TGTGCCAGCAGCCTAAGGGGCTTACAAGAGACCCAGTACTTC; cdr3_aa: CASSLRGLQETQYF
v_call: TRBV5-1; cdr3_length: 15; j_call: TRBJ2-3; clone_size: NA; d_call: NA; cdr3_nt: TGCGCCAGCAGCCCTGGGGCCCCACGCACAGATACGCAGTATTTT; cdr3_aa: CASSPGAPRTDTQYF
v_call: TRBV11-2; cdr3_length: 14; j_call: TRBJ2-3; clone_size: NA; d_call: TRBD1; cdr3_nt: TGTGCCAGCAGCTCCGGACAGGGCACAGATACGCAGTATTTT; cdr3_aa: CASSSGQGTDTQYF
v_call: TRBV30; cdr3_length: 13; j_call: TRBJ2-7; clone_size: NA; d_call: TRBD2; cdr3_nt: TGTGCCGTGGCCGGACTAGAATTTTACGAGCAGTACTTC; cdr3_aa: CAVAGLEFYEQYF
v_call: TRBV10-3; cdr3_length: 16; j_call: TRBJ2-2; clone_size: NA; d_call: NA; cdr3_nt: TGTGCCATCAGTGAGACCGGGACTGGGAACACCGGGGAGCTGTTTTTT; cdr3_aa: CAISETGTGNTGELFF
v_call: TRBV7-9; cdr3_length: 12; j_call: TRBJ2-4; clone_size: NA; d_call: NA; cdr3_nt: TGTGCCAGCAGCCCACCCGCCTCCTCGGAGGACTTC; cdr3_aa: CASSPPASSEDF
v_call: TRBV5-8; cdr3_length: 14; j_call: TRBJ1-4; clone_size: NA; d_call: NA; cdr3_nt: TGTGCCAGCAGCTTGCAGGGGCGCCCTGAAAAACTGTTTTTT; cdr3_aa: CASSLQGRPEKLFF
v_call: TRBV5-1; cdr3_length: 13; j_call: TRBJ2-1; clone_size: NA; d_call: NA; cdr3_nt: TGCGCCAGCAGCCCCAGTTACTACAATGAGCAGTTCTTC; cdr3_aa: CASSPSYYNEQFF
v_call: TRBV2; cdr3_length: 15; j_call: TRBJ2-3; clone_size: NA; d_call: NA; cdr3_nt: TGTGCCAGCAGCCGACAGCCCTGGGGCACAGATACGCAGTATTTT; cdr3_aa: CASSRQPWGTDTQYF
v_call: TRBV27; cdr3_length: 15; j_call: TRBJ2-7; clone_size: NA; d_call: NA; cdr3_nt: TGTGCCAGCAGTCCCTCGGGCGGGACTTCCTACGAGCAGTACTTC; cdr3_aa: CASSPSGGTSYEQYF
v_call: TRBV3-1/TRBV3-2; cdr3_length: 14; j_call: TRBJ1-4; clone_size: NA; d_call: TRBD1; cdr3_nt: TGTGCCAGCAGCCTCGGACAGGGAGGAGAAAAACTGTTTTTT; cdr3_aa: CASSLGQGGEKLFF
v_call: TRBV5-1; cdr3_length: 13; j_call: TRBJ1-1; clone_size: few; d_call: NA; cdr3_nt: TGCGCCAGCAGCTTGGGTTACAGCTCTGAAGCTTTCTTT; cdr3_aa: CASSLGYSSEAFF
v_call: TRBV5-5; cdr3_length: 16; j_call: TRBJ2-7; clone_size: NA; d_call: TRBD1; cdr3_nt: TGTGCCAGCAGCTCAGGACAGGACTTACCTTCCTACGAGCAGTACTTC; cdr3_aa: CASSSGQDLPSYEQYF
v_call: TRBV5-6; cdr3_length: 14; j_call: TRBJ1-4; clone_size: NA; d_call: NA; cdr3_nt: TGTGCCAGCAGCTTGGTTTCAGGGTTAGAAAAACTGTTTTTT; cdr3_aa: CASSLVSGLEKLFF
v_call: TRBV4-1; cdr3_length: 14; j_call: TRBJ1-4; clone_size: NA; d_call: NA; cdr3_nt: TGCGCCAGCAGCCACAGGGCATCTAATGAAAAACTGTTTTTT; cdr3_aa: CASSHRASNEKLFF
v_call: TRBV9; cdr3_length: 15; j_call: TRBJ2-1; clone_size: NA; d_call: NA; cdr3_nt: TGTGCCAGCAGCGTTCAACCAAGCTCCTACAATGAGCAGTTCTTC; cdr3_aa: CASSVQPSSYNEQFF